The next 3 T cell receptor beta chains were all read from a single sample in a study. TCRdb independently ran MiXCR on the RT-PCR reads; one entry per CDR3 protein. The table shows hundreds of thousands of distinct CDR3 sequences, with approximately 14% occurring only once. Input material: memory CD4+ T cells from blood. These receptors were collected from a female donor in good health, serving as a healthy control.

This clonotype turned up a few times. This rearrangement joins TRBV4-1 to TRBJ2-7, with D possibly matching TRBD1 (6 bases). Germline loops: CDR1 MGHRA, CDR2 YSYEKL. There are 15 residues in the CDR3. The germline V and J ends were trimmed by 2 bases and 2 bases, with 13 bases remaining between them. The chain's CDR3 is CASSQTGTQTYEQYF. CDR3 DNA sequence: TGCGCCAGCAGCCAAACCGGGACACAAACCTACGAGCAGTACTTC.

This clonotype was seen repeatedly, ten times or more. This rearrangement joins TRBV12-3 or TRBV12-4 to TRBJ2-7; TRBD1 matches 7 bases. V lost 5 bases to trimming and J lost 4 bases; unmatched junction nucleotides: 8. This CDR3 region has 14 residues. The CDR3 coding sequence is TGTGCCAGCAGTCCCCCGGGACAGTTTTACGAGCAGTACTTC. It codes for CASSPPGQFYEQYF.

This clonotype was seen many times. This chain uses TRBV18 with TRBJ1-2; unclear D gene. Deletions cut 2 bases from V and 4 bases from J, with 8 bases between. CDR3 size: 13 residues. In germline, CDR1 is KGHSH, CDR2 LQKENI. The CDR3 DNA follows: TGTGCCAGCTCACCAACGGGGTTCTATGGCTACACCTTC. This sequence encodes CASSPTGFYGYTF. Full variable domain (rest looked up from reference TRBV18 and TRBJ1-2): NAGVMQNPRHLVRRRGQEARLRCSPMKGHSHVYWYRQLPEEGLKFMVYLQKENIIDESGMPKERFSAEFPKEGPSILRIQQVVRGDSAAYFCASSPTGFYGYTFGSGTRLTVV.